Listed below are T cell receptor beta chains from one sample, sequenced in a study of radiotherapy plus CTLA-4 blockade in lung cancer. Produced via immunoSEQ multiplex PCR; TCRdb's table is partial and in-frame only. This table has about 24,000 clones, 60% to 85% appearing once. The source was peripheral blood, collected from a patient treated with radiotherapy plus ipilimumab. The receptors were gathered from a human donor with non-small cell lung cancer whose response to radiotherapy plus ipilimumab could not be evaluated. Each CDR3 is given with its conserved first and last residue. A D gene is named only where the DNA matches it firmly. The size of a clone is reported for some rows only, either as once, few or many, or as a class for expanded clones.

J: TRBJ2-4; D: NA; V: TRBV15; size: NA; CDR3: CATSRAGQLAKNIQYF; DNA: TGTGCCACCAGCAGAGCAGGACAGCTAGCCAAAAACATTCAGTACTTC
J: TRBJ2-2; D: TRBD2; V: TRBV9; size: NA; CDR3: CASSRGLAGTGELFF; DNA: TGTGCCAGCAGCCGGGGACTAGCGGGCACCGGGGAGCTGTTTTTT
J: TRBJ2-7; D: TRBD1; V: TRBV11-2; size: NA; CDR3: CASSYRDRERYEQYF; DNA: TGTGCCAGCAGCTACCGGGACAGGGAACGTTACGAGCAGTACTTC
J: TRBJ1-3; D: NA; V: TRBV30; size: NA; CDR3: CAWSWGLTSGNTIYF; DNA: TGTGCCTGGAGTTGGGGACTGACCTCTGGAAACACCATATATTTT
J: TRBJ2-5; D: TRBD1; V: TRBV28; size: NA; CDR3: CASSPTWGQKKQETQYF; DNA: TGTGCCAGCAGTCCTACTTGGGGACAGAAAAAGCAAGAGACCCAGTACTTC
J: TRBJ2-7; D: TRBD2; V: TRBV4-1; size: NA; CDR3: CASSQPGLGAYEQYF; DNA: TGCGCCAGCAGCCAGCCGGGACTAGGGGCTTACGAGCAGTACTTC
J: TRBJ1-1; D: NA; V: TRBV10-2; size: NA; CDR3: CASSDNTVTEAFF; DNA: TGCGCCAGCAGTGATAATACGGTCACTGAAGCTTTCTTT
J: TRBJ2-1; D: TRBD2; V: TRBV11-3; size: NA; CDR3: CASSLGASGRDNEQFF; DNA: TGTGCCAGCAGCCTAGGGGCTAGCGGGCGGGACAATGAGCAGTTCTTC
J: TRBJ2-7; D: TRBD2; V: TRBV5-4; size: NA; CDR3: CASSLGLAEIYEQYF; DNA: TGTGCCAGCAGCTTGGGACTAGCGGAGATCTACGAGCAGTACTTC
J: TRBJ1-1; D: NA; V: TRBV4-1; size: NA; CDR3: CASSQDARLDLNTEAFF; DNA: TGCGCCAGCAGCCAAGATGCGCGACTGGACTTGAACACTGAAGCTTTCTTT
J: TRBJ2-4; D: NA; V: TRBV28; size: NA; CDR3: CASSPTPGMAKNIQYF; DNA: TGTGCCAGCAGCCCTACCCCGGGGATGGCCAAAAACATTCAGTACTTC
J: TRBJ1-2; D: NA; V: TRBV2; size: NA; CDR3: CASSEEKGSGYTF; DNA: TGTGCCAGCAGTGAAGAAAAAGGTAGCGGCTACACCTTC
J: TRBJ1-2; D: NA; V: TRBV4-2; size: NA; CDR3: CASSQDFGGRLENYGYTF; DNA: TGTGCCAGCAGCCAAGATTTTGGAGGACGGCTGGAAAACTATGGCTACACCTTC
J: TRBJ2-7; D: TRBD1; V: TRBV27; size: NA; CDR3: CASTLRTGVHEQYF; DNA: TGTGCCAGCACCCTACGGACAGGGGTCCACGAGCAGTACTTC
J: TRBJ2-7; D: TRBD2; V: TRBV5-1; size: NA; CDR3: CASSLKSMGGEQYF; DNA: TGCGCCAGCAGCTTGAAAAGTATGGGGGGGGAGCAGTACTTC
J: TRBJ1-1; D: NA; V: TRBV5-5; size: NA; CDR3: CASSLAPGMGTEAFF; DNA: TGTGCCAGCAGCTTGGCCCCCGGGATGGGGACTGAAGCTTTCTTT
J: TRBJ2-7; D: TRBD2; V: TRBV19; size: NA; CDR3: CASSIGLAGVGEQYF; DNA: TGTGCCAGTAGTATTGGTCTAGCGGGAGTAGGGGAGCAGTACTTC
J: TRBJ2-7; D: NA; V: TRBV5-1; size: NA; CDR3: CASSLAQGLSSYEQYF; DNA: TGCGCCAGCAGCTTGGCTCAGGGGCTAAGCTCCTACGAGCAGTACTTC
J: TRBJ2-7; D: NA; V: TRBV6-5; size: NA; CDR3: CASSQIQGPEQYF; DNA: TGTGCCAGCAGTCAAATTCAGGGGCCCGAGCAGTACTTC
J: TRBJ2-2; D: NA; V: TRBV2; size: NA; CDR3: CASSQGHWSGELFF; DNA: TGTGCCAGCAGCCAGGGACACTGGTCCGGGGAGCTGTTTTTT
J: TRBJ1-5; D: NA; V: TRBV15; size: NA; CDR3: CATSREIQGKVYSNQPQHF; DNA: TGTGCCACCAGCAGAGAGATCCAGGGCAAGGTGTATAGCAATCAGCCCCAGCATTTT
J: TRBJ2-2; D: NA; V: TRBV18; size: NA; CDR3: CASSLTKEHTGELFF; DNA: TGTGCCAGCTCACTAACCAAGGAGCACACCGGGGAGCTGTTTTTT
J: TRBJ2-2; D: TRBD2; V: TRBV11-2; size: NA; CDR3: CASSLDQLAGAGGELFF; DNA: TGTGCCAGCAGCTTAGATCAGCTAGCGGGAGCGGGCGGGGAGCTGTTTTTT
J: TRBJ2-3; D: TRBD1; V: TRBV28; size: NA; CDR3: CASSWNTGGYADTQYF; DNA: TGTGCCAGCAGCTGGAATACAGGGGGCTACGCAGATACGCAGTATTTT
J: TRBJ2-5; D: TRBD2; V: TRBV6-5; size: NA; CDR3: CASSYQREGTQYF; DNA: TGTGCCAGCAGTTACCAGCGGGAGGGGACCCAGTACTTC
J: TRBJ2-7; D: TRBD2; V: TRBV7-7; size: NA; CDR3: CASSEGLAGGYEQYF; DNA: TGTGCCAGCAGCGAGGGACTAGCGGGGGGCTACGAGCAGTACTTC
J: TRBJ2-2; D: TRBD2; V: TRBV12-5; size: NA; CDR3: CASGLSPTTRGSGRGDTGELFF; DNA: TGTGCTAGTGGTTTGTCTCCCACAACCCGGGGTAGCGGGAGAGGTGACACCGGGGAGCTGTTTTTT
J: TRBJ1-1; D: TRBD1; V: TRBV5-8; size: NA; CDR3: CASSRDRVFTEAFF; DNA: TGTGCCAGCAGCCGGGACAGGGTTTTCACTGAAGCTTTCTTT
J: TRBJ2-3; D: TRBD2; V: TRBV27; size: NA; CDR3: CASSQRGDTQYF; DNA: TGTGCCAGCAGCCAGCGGGGCGATACGCAGTATTTT
J: TRBJ1-1; D: TRBD1; V: TRBV2; size: NA; CDR3: CASSYDRANTEAFF; DNA: TGTGCCAGCAGCTACGACAGGGCGAACACTGAAGCTTTCTTT
J: TRBJ2-7; D: NA; V: TRBV7-8; size: NA; CDR3: CASSLGVESTYEQYF; DNA: TGTGCCAGCAGCTTAGGTGTCGAGAGCACCTACGAGCAGTACTTC
J: TRBJ1-1; D: NA; V: TRBV5-1; size: NA; CDR3: CASKTGGANTEAFF; DNA: TGCGCCAGCAAAACTGGGGGGGCGAACACTGAAGCTTTCTTT
J: TRBJ2-1; D: NA; V: TRBV27; size: NA; CDR3: CASSSPLIGSSYNEQFF; DNA: TGTGCCAGCAGTTCGCCTTTGATCGGGAGCTCCTACAATGAGCAGTTCTTC
J: TRBJ2-7; D: TRBD1; V: TRBV7-7; size: few; CDR3: CASSLAGGRDEQYF; DNA: TGTGCCAGCAGCTTAGCAGGGGGCCGGGACGAGCAGTACTTC
J: TRBJ2-3; D: TRBD2; V: TRBV5-1; size: NA; CDR3: CASSRRGPSGYTTDTQYF; DNA: TGCGCCAGCAGCAGACGGGGGCCTAGCGGGTACACTACAGATACGCAGTATTTT
J: TRBJ2-1; D: NA; V: TRBV7-7; size: few; CDR3: CASSPLQGFNEQFF; DNA: TGTGCTAGCAGCCCTCTTCAGGGATTCAATGAGCAGTTCTTC
J: TRBJ2-3; D: TRBD2; V: TRBV19; size: NA; CDR3: CASRPGLAGTDTQYF; DNA: TGTGCCAGTAGACCGGGACTAGCGGGCACAGATACGCAGTATTTT
J: TRBJ2-1; D: TRBD2; V: TRBV5-4; size: NA; CDR3: CASSLIGLGAGGIEQFF; DNA: TGTGCCAGCAGCTTGATAGGACTGGGGGCGGGAGGGATTGAGCAGTTCTTC
J: TRBJ1-4; D: NA; V: TRBV18; size: NA; CDR3: CASSGANEKLFF; DNA: TGTGCCAGCTCAGGAGCGAATGAAAAACTGTTTTTT
J: TRBJ1-1; D: NA; V: TRBV15; size: NA; CDR3: CATSLSMNTEAFF; DNA: TGTGCCACCAGCCTTTCTATGAACACTGAAGCTTTCTTT
J: TRBJ2-1; D: TRBD2; V: TRBV30; size: NA; CDR3: CAWSREASGRYNEQFF; DNA: TGTGCCTGGAGTAGGGAGGCTAGCGGGAGGTACAATGAGCAGTTCTTC
J: TRBJ2-5; D: TRBD1; V: TRBV7-2; size: NA; CDR3: CASTGTGGVETQYF; DNA: TGTGCCAGCACGGGGACAGGGGGTGTGGAGACCCAGTACTTC